This is a list of T cell receptor beta chains from one sample in a study of cytomegalovirus exposure and HLA in healthy donors. Clones were read by immunoSEQ multiplex PCR, and TCRdb kept only the in-frame ones, dropping some. The table records more than 30,000 clones, 70% to 75% of them present only once. Sequenced sample: PBMCs. The receptors originated from a man in his thirties or forties in good health and CMV-seronegative. Both conserved end residues are part of each CDR3. Each record gives: CDR3 protein, CDR3 DNA, CDR3 length, D gene, V gene, J gene, clone size. D genes are given only for firm matches. Size values are once, few and many counts, or a class for expanded clones, and some rows have none.

CASSFPGVNEQYF	TGTGCCAGCAGTTTCCCAGGGGTCAACGAGCAGTACTTC	13	-	TRBV28	TRBJ2-7	-
CASSFRDIANYGYTF	TGTGCCAGCAGTTTTCGGGACATCGCTAACTATGGCTACACTTTC	15	-	TRBV6-6	TRBJ1-2	-
CASSPNLAEQNNEQFF	TGCGCCAGCAGCCCGAACCTAGCGGAACAGAACAATGAGCAGTTCTTC	16	TRBD2	TRBV5-1	TRBJ2-1	-
CASSDYPGTGTYNEQFF	TGTGCCAGCAGCGATTATCCCGGGACAGGGACCTACAATGAGCAGTTCTTC	17	TRBD1	TRBV9	TRBJ2-1	-
CASSLPKANTGELFF	TGTGCCAGCAGCTTACCTAAAGCGAACACCGGGGAGCTGTTTTTT	15	-	TRBV7-8	TRBJ2-2	once
CASSAGTGVGEQYF	TGTGCCAGCAGCGCCGGGACAGGGGTGGGAGAGCAGTACTTC	14	TRBD1	TRBV19	TRBJ2-7	-
CASSLPGGGEKLFF	TGTGCCAGCAGCCTCCCTGGCGGGGGTGAAAAACTGTTTTTT	14	-	TRBV28	TRBJ1-4	-
CASSLVLAGMYNEQFF	TGTGCCAGCAGCTTGGTTTTAGCGGGGATGTACAATGAGCAGTTCTTC	16	TRBD2	TRBV5-4	TRBJ2-1	-
CASSLGGTTSEQYF	TGTGCCAGCAGTTTGGGAGGGACAACCAGCGAGCAGTACTTC	14	-	TRBV28	TRBJ2-7	-
CAWSSGSGTDTQYF	TGTGCCTGGAGTAGCGGGAGTGGGACAGATACGCAGTATTTT	14	TRBD2	TRBV30	TRBJ2-3	once
CASSSGLAVADTQYF	TGCGCCAGCAGTTCAGGACTAGCGGTAGCAGATACGCAGTATTTT	15	TRBD2	TRBV10-1	TRBJ2-3	few
CASSQRLAGGPAQYF	TGTGCCAGCAGCCAAAGACTAGCGGGGGGCCCTGCGCAGTATTTT	15	TRBD2	TRBV7-2	TRBJ2-3	-
CASSWKVRLAGVPDEQFF	TGTGCCAGCAGCTGGAAAGTCCGGCTAGCGGGGGTACCCGATGAGCAGTTCTTC	18	TRBD2	TRBV7-9	TRBJ2-1	-